These 29 T cell receptor beta chains share one sample of origin, sequenced in a study of neoadjuvant anti-PD-1 for oral cavity cancer. The time point is: after neoadjuvant nivolumab, at surgical resection. Profiled with immunoSEQ multiplex PCR; TCRdb holds only in-frame clones, not every one. The table shows about 68,000 clones, with 85% occurring only once. The material was PBMCs, obtained after nivolumab (anti-PD-1) treatment. The source of these receptors is a person between 35 and 79 years old with oral cavity squamous cell carcinoma.

This clone was recorded only once. V is TRBV30 and J is TRBJ2-5; D is ambiguous. Trimming cost V 3 bases and J 7 bases, with 15 bases left between them. The CDR3 consists of 13 residues. The germline V gene encodes CDR1 GTSNPN and CDR2 SVGIG (reference sequence). The CDR3 sequence is CAWSPEARVTQYF. The CDR3 coding sequence is TGTGCCTGGAGCCCAGAAGCCCGGGTGACCCAGTACTTC. Full variable domain (outside the CDR3, taken from reference TRBV30 and TRBJ2-5): SQTIHQWPATLVQPVGSPLSLECTVEGTSNPNLYWYRQAAGRGLQLLFYSVGIGQISSEVPQNLSASRPQDRQFILSSKKLLLSDSGFYLCAWSPEARVTQYFGPGTRLLVL.

This chain links TRBV5-1 with TRBJ2-7, with 7 nucleotides matching TRBD2. Germline CDR1 reads SGHRS; CDR2 reads YFSETQ. The CDR3 extends over 15 amino acids. V lost 0 bases to trimming and J lost 2 bases; unmatched junction nucleotides: 5. CDR3 residues: CASSLESSGTYEQYF. The CDR3, as DNA: TGCGCCAGCAGCTTGGAATCTAGCGGTACCTACGAGCAGTACTTC.

The CDR3 DNA sequence: TGTGCCAGCAGCCCGGGGACAGACGAGCAGTTCTTC. This encodes CASSPGTDEQFF. The chain is built from TRBV7-3 and TRBJ2-1; 7 bases are a match to TRBD1. This CDR3 region has 12 residues. Germline loops: CDR1 SGHTA, CDR2 FQGTGA. V was pared by 5 bases and J by 10 bases, with 5 bases of the junction left unmatched.

This CDR3 reads CASKSQGGTGELFF. CDR3 nucleotides: TGTGCCAGCAAATCCCAGGGGGGCACCGGGGAGCTGTTTTTT. V and J are TRBV2 and TRBJ2-2, with D perhaps matching TRBD1 (7 bases). The CDR3 spans 14 residues. V was cut by 7 bases and J by 4 bases, with 13 bases left in between. Germline V gene lookup returns CDR1 SNHLY and CDR2 FYNNEI.

J is TRBJ2-5 and V is TRBV7-9; no firm D call. From germline, CDR1 is SEHNR and CDR2 FQNEAQ (reference sequence). The V end was cut by 1 base, the J end by 5 bases, with 14 bases between. The CDR3 totals 15 residues. CDR3 coding DNA: TGTGCCAGCAGCTTAGTTTCGGGTAATTGGGAGACCCAGTACTTC. Encoded protein: CASSLVSGNWETQYF. The full variable domain, with the rest looked up from reference TRBV7-9 and TRBJ2-5, is DTGVSQNPRHKITKRGQNVTFRCDPISEHNRLYWYRQTLGQGPEFLTYFQNEAQLEKSRLLSDRFSAERPKGSFSTLEIQRTEQGDSAMYLCASSLVSGNWETQYFGPGTRLLVL.

This chain uses TRBV29-1 with TRBJ2-3; TRBD1 or TRBD2 may be the D gene (5 bases each). The CDR3 totals 13 residues. Per the germline V gene, CDR1 is SQVTM and CDR2 is ANQGSEA. The germline V and J ends were trimmed by 6 bases and 3 bases, with 13 bases remaining between them. CDR3 sequence reads: CSVAGTQTDTQYF. The CDR3 region has the DNA TGCAGCGTCGCCGGGACCCAGACAGATACGCAGTATTTT.

The gene calls are TRBV19 and TRBJ1-1, with D perhaps TRBD1 (5 bases). This CDR3 spans 16 amino acids. CDR1 and CDR2 (germline): LNHDA, SQIVND (reference sequence). V was clipped by 7 bases and J by 10 bases, with 28 bases between them. CDR3 region: CASIRRGDLQTGGAFF. In DNA form, the CDR3 reads TGTGCCAGTATCCGACGAGGGGACCTACAAACAGGAGGAGCTTTCTTT.

V usage is TRBV5-4 and J usage is TRBJ2-7; D unresolved. Germline V gene sequence: CDR1 SGHNT, CDR2 YYREEE (reference sequence). The V gene lost 4 bases and the J gene lost 5 bases, with 13 bases spanning the gap. The CDR3 runs 13 residues. The CDR3 DNA is TGTGCCAGCAGCCGGCAAGAGCCCCACGAGCAGTACTTC. Residues: CASSRQEPHEQYF.

The chain is built from TRBV5-6 and TRBJ2-1; D tentatively reads TRBD1 or TRBD2 (6 bases each). The CDR3 sequence is 17 residues long. V lost 1 base, J lost 8 bases, and 22 bases lay in between. Germline CDR1 and CDR2: SGHDT and YYEEEE. CDR3 sequence reads: CASSLFFRREKGDEQFF. For the CDR3, the DNA is TGTGCCAGCAGCTTGTTCTTTCGCCGGGAGAAGGGGGATGAGCAGTTCTTC.

The chain carries TRBV25-1 and TRBJ2-1; 7 nucleotides agree with TRBD2. The CDR3 sequence is 16 residues long. Germline loops: CDR1 MGHDK, CDR2 SYGVNS. V was clipped by 2 bases and J by 4 bases; unmatched bases: 8. CDR3 nucleotide sequence: TGTGCCAGCAGTGAACCCCGTGGTAGCGGGTACAATGAGCAGTTCTTC. Translating it yields CASSEPRGSGYNEQFF.

The chain is built from TRBV2 and TRBJ1-2; 11 bases agree with TRBD1. CDR3 size: 15 residues. V trimming: 8 bases; J trimming: 6 bases; junction bases outside the gene matches: 11. CDR1 is SNHLY, CDR2 FYNNEI, per germline. The CDR3 region is CASVIRTGGADGYTF. The CDR3 nucleotides are TGTGCCAGCGTAATTAGGACAGGGGGCGCGGATGGCTACACCTTC.

A few counts support this clone. This chain joins TRBV6-5 and TRBJ2-7; 12 bases agree with TRBD1. V trimming: 6 bases; J trimming: 2 bases; junction bases outside the gene matches: 5. Germline V lookup: CDR1 MNHEY, CDR2 SVGAGI. CDR3 length equals 15 residues. The CDR3 region is CASRRGDRGPYEQYF. Written as DNA, the CDR3 is TGTGCCAGCAGACGGGGGGACAGGGGGCCCTACGAGCAGTACTTC.

This chain links TRBV6-1 with TRBJ1-2; 7 bases agree with TRBD1. The CDR3 is 13 amino acids. CDR1 is MNHNS and CDR2 is SASEGT in the germline V gene. J gave up 4 bases and V 6 bases, and 5 bases lay outside the gene matches. The CDR3 DNA follows: TGTGCCAGCAGCCGGGGACAGATCTATGGCTACACCTTC. This encodes CASSRGQIYGYTF.

To note about this clone: Compared with germline, one end of the junction differs, possibly owing to a read error. The gene calls are TRBV7-7 and TRBJ1-1; 8 nucleotides match TRBD1. Germline V gene data show CDR1 as SSHAT and CDR2 as FNYEAQ (reference sequence). This CDR3 has 17 residues. Here the CDR3 reads CASSYPYGDRGETEAFF. CDR3 nucleotides: TGTGCTAGCAGCTACCCTTATGGAGACAGGGGAGAGACTGAAGCTTTCTTT.

The chain carries TRBV7-9 and TRBJ2-2, with D maybe TRBD1 (5 bases). V lost 4 bases and J 6 bases, leaving 12 bases between the germline ends. Germline V gene sequence: CDR1 SEHNR, CDR2 FQNEAQ (reference sequence). The CDR3 contains 14 residues. The CDR3 protein is CASSSQGRAGELFF. The CDR3 bases are TGTGCCAGCAGCTCCCAGGGTCGCGCCGGGGAGCTGTTTTTT.

As concerns this clone: One end of the junction varies from germline; a read error may be responsible. This chain links TRBV7-7 with TRBJ2-5; D not resolved. Germline V gives CDR1 SSHAT, CDR2 FNYEAQ (reference sequence). This CDR3 contains 14 residues. CDR3 bases: TGTGCTAGCAGCTTAGTCGGGTCAGGTGAGACCCAGTACTTC. This encodes CASSLVGSGETQYF.

The chain links TRBV5-1 to TRBJ2-1, with 11 bases matching TRBD2. Trimming cost V 4 bases and J 3 bases; bases outside gene matches: 0. CDR1 is SGHRS, CDR2 YFSETQ, per germline. The CDR3 covers 14 residues. CDR3 sequence reads: CASSTSGGYNEQFF. The CDR3 DNA is TGCGCCAGCAGCACTAGCGGGGGCTACAATGAGCAGTTCTTC.

The chain links TRBV30 to TRBJ1-1, with D possibly matching TRBD1 (5 bases). Germline CDR1 and CDR2: GTSNPN and SVGIG (reference sequence). This CDR3 has 15 amino acids. The V gene lost 5 bases and the J gene lost 2 bases, with 18 bases spanning the gap. The DNA of the CDR3 is TGTGCCTGGGCGGGGGAGCTCGGAGGCAACACTGAAGCTTTCTTT. Its translation is CAWAGELGGNTEAFF.

The rearrangement links TRBV2 to TRBJ2-2, with D tentatively TRBD2 (5 bases). CDR1 is SNHLY, CDR2 FYNNEI, per germline. CDR3 length: 17 amino acids. V dropped 6 bases and J dropped 5 bases, with 22 bases sitting between them. The chain's CDR3 is CASSAGYDARGTGELFF. Written as DNA, the CDR3 is TGTGCCAGCAGCGCCGGTTACGACGCCCGCGGGACCGGGGAGCTGTTTTTT. Full variable domain (rest looked up from reference TRBV2 and TRBJ2-2): EPEVTQTPSHQVTQMGQEVILRCVPISNHLYFYWYRQILGQKVEFLVSFYNNEISEKSEIFDDQFSVERPDGSNFTLKIRSTKLEDSAMYFCASSAGYDARGTGELFFGEGSRLTVL.

A single count supports this clone. The chain uses TRBV10-3 and TRBJ2-5, with D possibly TRBD1 on 6 matching bases. The CDR3 length is 13 residues. The germline V gene encodes CDR1 ENHRY and CDR2 SYGVKD. The V gene lost 3 bases and the J gene lost 5 bases, with 10 bases spanning the gap. Here the CDR3 reads CAISETGRETQYF. Here the CDR3 DNA reads TGTGCCATCAGTGAAACAGGGCGGGAGACCCAGTACTTC.

The chain has TRBV5-1 and TRBJ2-3; 11 nucleotides agree with TRBD2. V dropped 0 bases and J dropped 5; count of bases not matched to a gene: 2. In germline, CDR1 is SGHRS, CDR2 YFSETQ. The CDR3 loop spans 15 amino acids. CDR3 DNA: TGCGCCAGCAGCTTGGTTGGACTAGCGGGAGATACGCAGTATTTT. This gives the protein CASSLVGLAGDTQYF.

The chain recombines TRBV5-1 with TRBJ1-4; the match to TRBD1 covers 7 bases. Looked up from germline, CDR1 is SGHRS and CDR2 is YFSETQ. V gave up 4 bases and J gave up 7 bases; unmatched junction bases: 7. This CDR3 contains 14 residues. The CDR3 nucleotides read TGCGCCAGCAGCGTTGGGACAGAGACTGAAAAACTGTTTTTT. Translating it yields CASSVGTETEKLFF.

The CDR3 reads CASSHIRDRDVYGYTF. The CDR3 coding sequence is TGTGCCAGCAGCCACATACGGGACAGGGATGTCTATGGCTACACCTTC. The V and J genes are TRBV7-9 and TRBJ1-2; TRBD1 agrees at 9 bases. CDR3 length equals 16 residues. In germline, CDR1 is SEHNR, CDR2 FQNEAQ (reference sequence). V shed 5 bases and J 4 bases; nucleotides not matched to a gene: 11.

V is TRBV10-3 and J is TRBJ2-3; the match to TRBD2 covers 10 bases. Trimming cost V 4 bases and J 2 bases; bases outside gene matches: 3. The CDR3 runs 15 residues. Germline CDR1 is ENHRY and CDR2 is SYGVKD. Here the CDR3 reads CAISGTSGYTDTQYF. The CDR3 DNA follows: TGTGCCATCAGTGGGACTAGCGGATACACAGATACGCAGTATTTT.

The chain couples TRBV11-3 to TRBJ1-3; no definite D call. Germline V CDR1 and CDR2: SGHNT, YENEEA. The V end was cut by 0 bases, the J end by 3 bases, with 3 bases between. The CDR3 spans 13 residues. The CDR3 sequence is CASSLEDGNTIYF. DNA for the CDR3: TGTGCCAGCAGCTTAGAAGATGGAAACACCATATATTTT.

The genes are TRBV7-8 and TRBJ2-7; 7 positions agree with TRBD1. CDR1 is SGHVS, CDR2 FQNEAQ, per germline. This CDR3 is 15 amino acids long. Unmatched junction bases numbered 8, after V lost 1 base and J lost 5 bases. The CDR3 region is CASSLDRGQMDEQYF. In nucleotides, the CDR3 is TGTGCCAGCAGCTTAGACAGGGGCCAGATGGACGAGCAGTACTTC.

This clone was observed a single time. The chain couples TRBV11-3 to TRBJ2-1; D is perhaps TRBD2 (6 bases). CDR3 size: 14 residues. Between the trimmed V and J ends, which lost 0 bases and 6 bases, there was a span of 9 bases. The germline gives CDR1 SGHNT, CDR2 YENEEA. CDR3 in DNA: TGTGCCAGCAGCTTAGATCCTAGCGTCAATGAGCAGTTCTTC. This translates into CASSLDPSVNEQFF.

The V and J genes are TRBV28 and TRBJ2-5; 10 nucleotides line up with TRBD2. V dropped 3 bases and J dropped 5; count of bases not matched to a gene: 6. Germline CDR1 and CDR2: MDHEN and SYDVKM. This CDR3 contains 15 residues. The CDR3 loop is CASSLRTSGFETQYF. The CDR3 DNA reads as TGTGCCAGCAGTTTGAGGACTAGCGGTTTTGAGACCCAGTACTTC.

This clone was detected only a few times. V gene TRBV30 combines with J gene TRBJ1-5; D perhaps matches TRBD1 (6 bases). Trimming left V 5 bases short and J 1 base short, with 15 bases between. Germline assignment: CDR1 GTSNPN and CDR2 SVGIG (reference sequence). CDR3 length: 15 amino acids. The CDR3 DNA is TGTGCCTGGTGCCAGGGGCCGGGGAGCAATCAGCCCCAGCATTTT. It is translated as CAWCQGPGSNQPQHF.